Below, one T cell receptor (beta chain) is given with its context. Its antigen remains unidentified. PCR was performed using 60 Vbeta and 13 Jbeta primers. Sequencing used immunoSEQ multiplex PCR; TCRdb keeps in-frame clones, though not all of them. The sample includes 87,000 or so clones. The data were taken from a study of cytomegalovirus exposure and HLA in healthy donors. The study, taken as a whole, reports: A classifier reportedly called cytomegalovirus status with high sensitivity and specificity. According to a later analysis, donors in an Asian-associated ancestry cluster reportedly had fewer N-insertions than the roughly 720-donor mean.

Trimming took 7 bases from V and 2 from J; bases not matched to a gene: 13. The CDR3 consists of 17 residues. Germline assignment: CDR1 SNHLY and CDR2 FYNNEI. Sequenced input: PBMCs. The receptor was derived from a man aged 45 to 65 in good health and CMV-seropositive. The J gene is TRBJ2-1, the V gene TRBV2; 8 positions agree with TRBD1. CDR3 nucleotide sequence: TGTGCCAGCATTCCGCCTCAGGGGGCGATGACCTACAATGAGCAGTTCTTC. Encoded protein: CASIPPQGAMTYNEQFF.